The rows below give T cell receptor beta chains drawn from one sample of a study of blood T cell repertoires in COVID-19. This table comes from immunoSEQ multiplex PCR, and its TCRdb copy is limited to in-frame clones, with some not included. This repertoire shows about 42,000 clones, roughly 84% found once; its top ten account for 55% to 70%. Source material: peripheral blood. These receptors were collected from a man aged 65 to 79 with acute or convalescent COVID-19. CDR3s include the opening cysteine and the closing phenylalanine or tryptophan. Fields, in order: D gene, V gene, clone size, J gene, CDR3 DNA, CDR3 protein. The D gene is left open where the match is weak. Clone size, where shown, is once, few, many, or a class for clones that have expanded.

>NA|TRBV2|NA|TRBJ1-5
TGTGCCAGCTCGGGGGGGGTCAGCAATCAGCCCCAGCATTTT
CASSGGVSNQPQHF
>TRBD1|TRBV5-1|few|TRBJ1-2
TGCGCCAGCAGCTTTCAGGGGGCGGAAAATGGCTACACCTTC
CASSFQGAENGYTF
>TRBD2|TRBV24-1|NA|TRBJ2-1
TGTGCCACCAGTGCTACGACTAGCGGGGACAATGAGCAGTTCTTC
CATSATTSGDNEQFF
>TRBD1|TRBV7-9|NA|TRBJ1-6
TGTGCCAGCAGCTCAGACCGGGACAGGGTTAATTCACCCCTCCACTTT
CASSSDRDRVNSPLHF
>NA|TRBV18|NA|TRBJ2-7
TGTGCCAGCTCACCACAGGACAGCTCCTACGAGCAGTACTTC
CASSPQDSSYEQYF
>TRBD1|TRBV2|NA|TRBJ1-4
TGTGCCAGCAGGGCAGGGGGCTCTAATGAAAAACTGTTTTTT
CASRAGGSNEKLFF
>TRBD1|TRBV6-6|NA|TRBJ1-1
TGTGCCAGCACTAGACAGGGGTTGAACACTGAAGCTTTCTTT
CASTRQGLNTEAFF
>NA|TRBV7-9|NA|TRBJ2-2
TGTGCCAGCAGCAATCGCCAGGGCTGGGAGCTGTTTTTT
CASSNRQGWELFF
>TRBD2|TRBV29-1|NA|TRBJ2-2
TGCAGCGTTGGGACTAGCGGGACTCCTGGGGAGCTGTTTTTT
CSVGTSGTPGELFF
>NA|TRBV20-1|NA|TRBJ2-5
TGCAGTGCTAGTTTACTAAGGATGGAGACCCAGTACTTC
CSASLLRMETQYF
>NA|TRBV4-3|few|TRBJ2-7
TGCGCCAGCAGCTTGCGGTCTACGGGCTACGAGCAGTACTTC
CASSLRSTGYEQYF
>NA|TRBV19|NA|TRBJ1-6
TGTGCCAGTAGTAGAGCGAGGGAACCTAATTCACCCCTCCACTTT
CASSRAREPNSPLHF
>NA|TRBV11-2|NA|TRBJ1-5
TGTGCCAGCAGCTTTAACGGGCAGCCCCAGCATTTT
CASSFNGQPQHF
>NA|TRBV3-1/TRBV3-2|NA|TRBJ1-5
TGTGCCAGCAGCCAAGATTGGGGGACTGATCAGCCCCAGCATTTT
CASSQDWGTDQPQHF
>NA|TRBV6-6|NA|TRBJ2-1
TGTGCCAGCAGTTACACGGGTTACAATGAGCAGTTCTTC
CASSYTGYNEQFF
>NA|TRBV18|NA|TRBJ2-1
TGTGCCAGCTCACCAAGCCGGGATGTACAGAATGAGCAGTTCTTC
CASSPSRDVQNEQFF
>TRBD1|TRBV10-3|NA|TRBJ1-2
TGTGCCATCAGTGTCCGGGACAGGGACAACTATGGCTACACCTTC
CAISVRDRDNYGYTF
>NA|TRBV5-5|NA|TRBJ2-7
TGTGCCAGCAGCTCCCTAGCTAGCGGGACAGGTGAGCAGTACTTC
CASSSLASGTGEQYF
>TRBD2|TRBV4-2|NA|TRBJ2-2
TGTGCCAGCAGGTTCGGACTAGCGGAGGAGGCCGGGGAGCTGTTTTTT
CASRFGLAEEAGELFF
>NA|TRBV6-5|NA|TRBJ1-1
TGTGCCAGCAATGGCGGGGCCACTGAAGCTTTCTTT
CASNGGATEAFF
>NA|TRBV7-2|NA|TRBJ1-2
TGTGCCAGCAGCTTAGGGACGGGGGGCCCCTATGGCTACACCTTC
CASSLGTGGPYGYTF
>NA|TRBV9|few|TRBJ1-3
TGTGCCAGCAGCGCCTCACAGGAGTCTGGAAACACCATATATTTT
CASSASQESGNTIYF
>NA|TRBV7-9|NA|TRBJ2-2
TGTGCCAGCAGCTTGGGGGGTGGCAACACCGGGGAGCTGTTTTTT
CASSLGGGNTGELFF
>NA|TRBV30|few|TRBJ1-6
TGTGCCTGGAGTGTACAGGGACACTCACCCCTCCACTTT
CAWSVQGHSPLHF
>NA|TRBV28|few|TRBJ2-7
TGTGCCAGCAGTTTGGGCAGGGGCTACGAGCAGTACTTC
CASSLGRGYEQYF
>NA|TRBV3-1/TRBV3-2|NA|TRBJ2-6
TGTGCCAGCAGCACAGGATCCGGGGCCAACGTCCTGACTTTC
CASSTGSGANVLTF
>NA|TRBV15|NA|TRBJ1-2
TGTGCCACCAGCAGGTCAGACGGGAACTATGGCTACACCTTC
CATSRSDGNYGYTF
>NA|TRBV4-1|NA|TRBJ1-3
TGCGCCAGCAGCCAAGTGTTCGGTATTGGAAACACCATATATTTT
CASSQVFGIGNTIYF
>NA|TRBV30|NA|TRBJ1-5
TGTGCCTGGAGTGGGGGGGGGAATCAGCCCCAGCATTTT
CAWSGGGNQPQHF
>NA|TRBV27|once|TRBJ2-2
TGTGCCAGTGTGGGAAGGAGGAGGGAGCTGTTTTTT
CASVGRRRELFF
>NA|TRBV2|NA|TRBJ2-2
TGTGCCAGCTGTTGGATAGGGAGATCCACCGGGGAGCTGTTTTTT
CASCWIGRSTGELFF
>NA|TRBV6-5|once|TRBJ2-5
TGTGCCAGCATCGATCCAGGGTTAGGAGAGACCCAGTACTTC
CASIDPGLGETQYF
>NA|TRBV10-3|NA|TRBJ1-1
TGTGCCATCAGCGGCAGGGGAGAAGCTTTCTTT
CAISGRGEAFF
>NA|TRBV14|NA|TRBJ1-4
TGTGCCAGCAGCCAACAGGGCGAAAAACTGTTTTTT
CASSQQGEKLFF
>NA|TRBV19|NA|TRBJ1-3
TGTGCCAGTAGTAGTGGACAGATCTTCTCTGGAAACACCATATATTTT
CASSSGQIFSGNTIYF
>NA|TRBV14|NA|TRBJ1-1
TGTGCCAGCAGCCAAGGTCGGGGGTACTACACTGAAGCTTTCTTT
CASSQGRGYYTEAFF
>TRBD2|TRBV14|NA|TRBJ2-1
TGTGCCAGCAGCCAGCTAGCGGGGGGGCCGGAGTTCTTC
CASSQLAGGPEFF
>TRBD2|TRBV24-1|NA|TRBJ2-1
TGTGCCACCAGTGATTTGAGGAGGGAGGGGAACAATGAGCAGTTCTTC
CATSDLRREGNNEQFF
>TRBD1|TRBV5-1|NA|TRBJ1-3
TGCGCCAGTCGACAGGGCTCTGGAAACACCATATATTTT
CASRQGSGNTIYF
>TRBD1|TRBV15|NA|TRBJ2-7
TGTGCCACCAGCAGATTTAGGGGACAGGGTAACGAGCAGTACTTC
CATSRFRGQGNEQYF
>NA|TRBV30|NA|TRBJ1-3
TGTGCCTGGGGAACCAGGGACTTTCGCTCTGGAAACACCATATATTTT
CAWGTRDFRSGNTIYF
>NA|TRBV3-1/TRBV3-2|NA|TRBJ1-5
TGTGCCAGCAGCCAATCGGGGAATCAGCCCCAGCATTTT
CASSQSGNQPQHF
>TRBD2|TRBV4-2|NA|TRBJ2-2
TGTGCCAGCAGCCAAGAACTACTAGCGGGGGCCGTAAACACCGGGGAGCTGTTTTTT
CASSQELLAGAVNTGELFF
>NA|TRBV5-8|NA|TRBJ1-1
TGTGCCAGCAGCTTCCCCTTCACTGAAGCTTTCTTT
CASSFPFTEAFF
>TRBD1|TRBV18|few|TRBJ2-7
TGTGCCAGCTCAACGGGACAGGGGTCCTACGAGCAGTACTTC
CASSTGQGSYEQYF
>TRBD1|TRBV19|NA|TRBJ2-7
TGTGCCAGTAGTATCATAAGGACAGGGCGCTACGAGCAGTACTTC
CASSIIRTGRYEQYF
>TRBD1|TRBV7-9|NA|TRBJ1-4
TGTGCCAGCAGCCCCGGGACAGGAGCCAATGAAAAACTGTTTTTT
CASSPGTGANEKLFF
>NA|TRBV7-8|NA|TRBJ1-1
TGTGCCAGCAGCTTAGCGCAGGGTGGTACTGAAGCTTTCTTT
CASSLAQGGTEAFF
>NA|TRBV7-3|NA|TRBJ2-2
TGTGCCAGCAGCTTACTGAACACCGGGGAGCTGTTTTTT
CASSLLNTGELFF
>NA|TRBV19|NA|TRBJ1-6
TGTGCCACAAGAGAAAGTTATAATTCACCCCTCCACTTT
CATRESYNSPLHF
>NA|TRBV6-5|NA|TRBJ2-1
TGTGCCAGCAGTCTCGGGGGACCTAGGGAGCAGTTCTTC
CASSLGGPREQFF
>TRBD1|TRBV12-3/TRBV12-4|NA|TRBJ1-2
TGTGCCAGCAGATCTGGGGCAGGGGGTGGCTACACCTTC
CASRSGAGGGYTF
>NA|TRBV5-4|NA|TRBJ1-1
TGTGCCAGCAGCTTGGATGGAGGTCCTTGGGGAGCTTTCTTT
CASSLDGGPWGAFF
>NA|TRBV6-5|NA|TRBJ1-1
TGTGCCAGCAGTTACGGGGACGGAGGGACTGAAGCTTTCTTT
CASSYGDGGTEAFF